This is a list of T cell receptor beta chains from one sample in a study of control samples from healthy donors and cancer patients. Here immunoSEQ multiplex PCR was the method, and the copy in TCRdb shows in-frame clones only, minus some. The sample yields roughly 120,000 clones, around 96% seen once. Sequenced: blood. Every receptor here comes from a young man in good health. Both conserved end residues are part of each CDR3. D genes are given only for firm matches. The size entry is marked missing in some rows and otherwise reads once, few, many or a size class.

D gene: -; CDR3 length: 13; V gene: TRBV27; clone size: -; J gene: TRBJ1-5; CDR3 protein: CASRGPLNQPQHF; CDR3 DNA: TGTGCCAGCAGGGGTCCTTTAAATCAGCCCCAGCATTTT
D gene: TRBD2; CDR3 length: 12; V gene: TRBV27; clone size: -; J gene: TRBJ2-7; CDR3 protein: CASSLSGGESFF; CDR3 DNA: TGTGCCAGCAGTTTAAGTGGGGGGGAAAGTTTCTTC
D gene: TRBD2; CDR3 length: 17; V gene: TRBV18; clone size: -; J gene: TRBJ2-2; CDR3 protein: CASSPPIRGANTGELFF; CDR3 DNA: TGTGCCAGCTCACCACCGATCCGGGGGGCGAACACCGGGGAGCTGTTTTTT
D gene: -; CDR3 length: 14; V gene: TRBV18; clone size: -; J gene: TRBJ2-4; CDR3 protein: CASSPVRSVDIQYF; CDR3 DNA: TGTGCCAGCTCACCCGTAAGGTCGGTTGACATTCAGTACTTC
D gene: -; CDR3 length: 14; V gene: TRBV7-6; clone size: -; J gene: TRBJ1-6; CDR3 protein: CASSLAGNNSPLHF; CDR3 DNA: TGTGCCAGCAGCTTAGCCGGGAATAATTCACCCCTCCACTTT
D gene: -; CDR3 length: 16; V gene: TRBV10-3; clone size: -; J gene: TRBJ2-2; CDR3 protein: CAISQKRGGNTGELFF; CDR3 DNA: TGTGCCATCAGCCAGAAGCGAGGCGGCAACACCGGGGAGCTGTTTTTT
D gene: -; CDR3 length: 13; V gene: TRBV7-2; clone size: -; J gene: TRBJ2-4; CDR3 protein: CANEMGHKNIQYF; CDR3 DNA: TGTGCCAATGAGATGGGGCACAAAAACATTCAGTACTTC
D gene: -; CDR3 length: 14; V gene: TRBV9; clone size: -; J gene: TRBJ1-6; CDR3 protein: CASSPSGLNSPLHF; CDR3 DNA: TGTGCCAGCAGCCCTTCGGGGTTAAATTCACCCCTCCACTTT
D gene: -; CDR3 length: 13; V gene: TRBV2; clone size: -; J gene: TRBJ1-2; CDR3 protein: CASRSRRPAGYTF; CDR3 DNA: TGTGCCAGCAGGTCTCGCCGACCCGCTGGCTACACCTTC
D gene: -; CDR3 length: 13; V gene: TRBV6-2/TRBV6-3; clone size: -; J gene: TRBJ1-5; CDR3 protein: CASSYDSNQPQHF; CDR3 DNA: TGTGCCAGCAGTTACGATAGCAATCAGCCCCAGCATTTT
D gene: -; CDR3 length: 13; V gene: TRBV15; clone size: -; J gene: TRBJ1-4; CDR3 protein: CATRDFLDEKLFF; CDR3 DNA: TGTGCCACTCGGGACTTTCTGGATGAAAAACTGTTTTTT
D gene: -; CDR3 length: 14; V gene: TRBV6-6; clone size: -; J gene: TRBJ1-5; CDR3 protein: CASTPTGGHQPQHF; CDR3 DNA: TGTGCCAGCACCCCGACGGGGGGTCATCAGCCCCAGCATTTT
D gene: -; CDR3 length: 13; V gene: TRBV5-1; clone size: -; J gene: TRBJ2-5; CDR3 protein: CASSLGYQETQYF; CDR3 DNA: TGCGCCAGCAGCTTGGGGTACCAAGAGACCCAGTACTTC
D gene: TRBD1; CDR3 length: 16; V gene: TRBV3-1/TRBV3-2; clone size: -; J gene: TRBJ2-7; CDR3 protein: CASSQSDRVGDYEQYF; CDR3 DNA: TGTGCCAGCAGCCAGTCGGACAGGGTAGGAGATTACGAGCAGTACTTC
D gene: -; CDR3 length: 15; V gene: TRBV18; clone size: -; J gene: TRBJ1-1; CDR3 protein: CASSSIQGMNTEAFF; CDR3 DNA: TGTGCCAGCTCAAGCATACAGGGTATGAACACTGAAGCTTTCTTT
D gene: -; CDR3 length: 15; V gene: TRBV4-1; clone size: -; J gene: TRBJ2-7; CDR3 protein: CASSQEGRGVSEQYF; CDR3 DNA: TGCGCCAGCAGCCAAGAGGGTAGGGGGGTGTCCGAGCAGTACTTC
D gene: TRBD2; CDR3 length: 15; V gene: TRBV9; clone size: -; J gene: TRBJ2-3; CDR3 protein: CASSVPGGGTDTQYF; CDR3 DNA: TGTGCCAGCAGCGTTCCGGGGGGTGGTACAGATACGCAGTATTTT
D gene: TRBD2; CDR3 length: 12; V gene: TRBV29-1; clone size: -; J gene: TRBJ2-7; CDR3 protein: CSVDGGYYEQYF; CDR3 DNA: TGCAGCGTTGACGGGGGGTACTACGAGCAGTACTTC
D gene: -; CDR3 length: 14; V gene: TRBV6-2/TRBV6-3; clone size: -; J gene: TRBJ1-5; CDR3 protein: CASSYVSSNQPQHF; CDR3 DNA: TGTGCCAGCAGTTATGTCTCCAGCAATCAGCCCCAGCATTTT
D gene: TRBD1; CDR3 length: 14; V gene: TRBV24-1; clone size: -; J gene: TRBJ2-7; CDR3 protein: CATSPGQGRDEQYF; CDR3 DNA: TGTGCCACCAGTCCGGGACAGGGGAGAGACGAGCAGTACTTC
D gene: -; CDR3 length: 12; V gene: TRBV11-2; clone size: -; J gene: TRBJ2-5; CDR3 protein: CASSPGRETQYF; CDR3 DNA: TGTGCCAGCAGCCCGGGACGGGAGACCCAGTACTTC
D gene: -; CDR3 length: 13; V gene: TRBV4-1; clone size: -; J gene: TRBJ2-3; CDR3 protein: CASSPLSSDTQYF; CDR3 DNA: TGCGCCAGCAGCCCCCTCTCGTCAGATACGCAGTATTTT
D gene: -; CDR3 length: 15; V gene: TRBV19; clone size: -; J gene: TRBJ1-4; CDR3 protein: CASSPRTGGNEKLFF; CDR3 DNA: TGTGCCAGTAGTCCCCGGACTGGGGGAAATGAAAAACTGTTTTTT
D gene: -; CDR3 length: 14; V gene: TRBV28; clone size: -; J gene: TRBJ1-5; CDR3 protein: CASSSRPGDQPQHF; CDR3 DNA: TGTGCCAGCAGTTCACGACCCGGGGATCAGCCCCAGCATTTT
D gene: -; CDR3 length: 12; V gene: TRBV5-5; clone size: -; J gene: TRBJ1-3; CDR3 protein: CASSTGFATIYF; CDR3 DNA: TGTGCCAGCAGCACAGGGTTCGCCACCATATATTTT
D gene: -; CDR3 length: 13; V gene: TRBV2; clone size: -; J gene: TRBJ2-3; CDR3 protein: CASNPGSTDTQYF; CDR3 DNA: TGTGCCAGCAACCCGGGGAGCACAGATACGCAGTATTTT
D gene: -; CDR3 length: 11; V gene: TRBV19; clone size: -; J gene: TRBJ2-7; CDR3 protein: CASRGNYEQYF; CDR3 DNA: TGTGCCAGTAGAGGGAACTACGAGCAGTACTTC
D gene: -; CDR3 length: 12; V gene: TRBV29-1; clone size: -; J gene: TRBJ1-1; CDR3 protein: CSAGGLNTEAFF; CDR3 DNA: TGCAGTGCGGGGGGGCTGAACACTGAAGCTTTCTTT
D gene: -; CDR3 length: 14; V gene: TRBV24-1; clone size: -; J gene: TRBJ2-7; CDR3 protein: CATSGGVEGSEQYF; CDR3 DNA: TGTGCCACCAGTGGGGGGGTAGAAGGGAGTGAGCAGTACTTC
D gene: -; CDR3 length: 14; V gene: TRBV6-5; clone size: -; J gene: TRBJ2-1; CDR3 protein: CASSLTGSYNEQFF; CDR3 DNA: TGTGCCAGCAGTTTGACAGGCTCCTACAATGAGCAGTTCTTC
D gene: TRBD2; CDR3 length: 15; V gene: TRBV20-1; clone size: -; J gene: TRBJ2-3; CDR3 protein: CSASFVGGATDTQYF; CDR3 DNA: TGCAGTGCTAGTTTCGTCGGGGGGGCCACAGATACGCAGTATTTT
D gene: -; CDR3 length: 14; V gene: TRBV5-1; clone size: once; J gene: TRBJ2-1; CDR3 protein: CASSLGGPYNEQFF; CDR3 DNA: TGCGCCAGCAGCTTGGGGGGGCCATACAATGAGCAGTTCTTC
D gene: -; CDR3 length: 18; V gene: TRBV15; clone size: -; J gene: TRBJ1-4; CDR3 protein: CATSRDTLGLATNEKLFF; CDR3 DNA: TGTGCCACCAGCAGAGATACCTTGGGACTGGCAACTAATGAAAAACTGTTTTTT
D gene: -; CDR3 length: 11; V gene: TRBV12-3/TRBV12-4; clone size: once; J gene: TRBJ2-7; CDR3 protein: CASSSTGEQYF; CDR3 DNA: TGTGCCAGCAGTTCTACGGGCGAGCAGTACTTC
D gene: -; CDR3 length: 16; V gene: TRBV7-3; clone size: few; J gene: TRBJ2-3; CDR3 protein: CASSLTGGASTDTQYF; CDR3 DNA: TGTGCCAGCAGCTTAACGGGTGGGGCTAGCACAGATACGCAGTATTTT
D gene: TRBD2; CDR3 length: 16; V gene: TRBV9; clone size: -; J gene: TRBJ2-3; CDR3 protein: CASSPGLAGGQDTQYF; CDR3 DNA: TGTGCCAGCAGCCCGGGACTAGCGGGGGGGCAAGATACGCAGTATTTT
D gene: -; CDR3 length: 14; V gene: TRBV19; clone size: -; J gene: TRBJ1-6; CDR3 protein: CASSIGDYNSPLHF; CDR3 DNA: TGTGCCAGTAGTATTGGGGATTATAATTCACCCCTCCACTTT
D gene: -; CDR3 length: 13; V gene: TRBV29-1; clone size: few; J gene: TRBJ2-5; CDR3 protein: CSVEGDVQETQYF; CDR3 DNA: TGCAGCGTTGAAGGGGACGTCCAAGAGACCCAGTACTTC
D gene: -; CDR3 length: 15; V gene: TRBV5-1; clone size: -; J gene: TRBJ2-3; CDR3 protein: CASSLGWGGTDTQYF; CDR3 DNA: TGCGCCAGCAGCTTGGGGTGGGGGGGCACAGATACGCAGTATTTT
D gene: -; CDR3 length: 13; V gene: TRBV5-1; clone size: -; J gene: TRBJ1-1; CDR3 protein: CASSKGDNTEAFF; CDR3 DNA: TGCGCCAGCAGTAAGGGGGATAACACTGAAGCTTTCTTT
D gene: -; CDR3 length: 15; V gene: TRBV11-2; clone size: -; J gene: TRBJ2-7; CDR3 protein: CASSLVGGLAYEQYF; CDR3 DNA: TGTGCCAGCAGCTTAGTGGGGGGGCTCGCCTACGAGCAGTACTTC
D gene: TRBD1; CDR3 length: 15; V gene: TRBV18; clone size: -; J gene: TRBJ1-6; CDR3 protein: CASSEGQGEISPLHF; CDR3 DNA: TGTGCCAGCTCGGAGGGACAGGGGGAAATTTCACCCCTCCACTTT